This TCR beta chain is from a study of blood T cell repertoires in COVID-19. Per the germline V gene, CDR1 is SEHNR and CDR2 is FQNEAQ (reference sequence). This CDR3 contains 15 residues. V lost 0 bases, J lost 7 bases, and 8 bases stayed unmatched. The table came from immunoSEQ multiplex PCR; TCRdb's copy has only in-frame clones and leaves some out. This sample has about 190,000 clones; about 77% occur once, and the top ten carry 2.8%. Input material: peripheral blood. This sequence joins TRBV7-9 and TRBJ1-2, with 7 bases identical to TRBD1. The sequence derives from a woman at least 80 years old with active or convalescent COVID-19. This CDR3 is CASSLAQGGPGGYTF. CDR3 bases: TGTGCCAGCAGCTTAGCGCAAGGGGGCCCGGGTGGCTACACCTTC.